This T cell receptor (beta chain) was documented in a study of shared clonotypes between healthy human individuals. Notes on the study in general: Even with large depth, rarefaction showed that sorted-subset sequencing was incomplete.

Only in-frame clones appear in the TCRdb table, and some are missing; sequencing was by immunoSEQ multiplex PCR. The sample includes over a million clones, roughly 96% seen only once; the top ten take 0.95% to 1.5%. CDR3 length: 12 amino acids. Trimming stripped 7 bases from V and 5 bases from J, with 11 bases between. The germline gives CDR1 MDHEN, CDR2 SYDVKM. Concerning this clone itself: The antigen remains undetermined.

The clonotype was recovered from a man between 25 and 39 years old in good health. Sequenced input: naive CD4+ T cells sorted from blood. Subset specified: CD45RA+ positively selected. The chain is built from TRBV28 and TRBJ2-5; D not certain. In DNA, the CDR3 is TGTGCCAGCAACACCGGACCTGAGACCCAGTACTTC. Residues: CASNTGPETQYF.